The present TCR beta chain was sequenced within a study of T cells in localized non-small cell lung cancer. Assay used: immunoSEQ multiplex PCR; TCRdb lists only in-frame clones, some missing. The repertoire includes tens of thousands of clones, 92% of them detected once, and approximately 2% sits in the top ten. Study-level points and caveats: Heterogeneity is still possible, as just one tumor region was sequenced. Clonality peaked in uninvolved adjacent lung rather than tumor. Researchers found a median approximately 57 of the top 100 tumor clones in adjacent lung.

V gave up 5 bases and J gave up 2 bases, with 13 bases separating them. The germline V gene encodes CDR1 SGHNT and CDR2 YENEEA. There are 15 residues in the CDR3. As concerns this clone: Its antigen is currently unknown.

The chain couples TRBV11-3 to TRBJ2-1, with D possibly being TRBD1 (6 bases). The sequencing used peripheral blood, collected before any cancer treatment. The clonotype originates from a female donor older than 55 with stage I lung adenocarcinoma. CDR3 sequence: CASSLSGDPYNEQFF. CDR3 DNA: TGTGCCAGCAGCCTTTCAGGGGACCCCTACAATGAGCAGTTCTTC.